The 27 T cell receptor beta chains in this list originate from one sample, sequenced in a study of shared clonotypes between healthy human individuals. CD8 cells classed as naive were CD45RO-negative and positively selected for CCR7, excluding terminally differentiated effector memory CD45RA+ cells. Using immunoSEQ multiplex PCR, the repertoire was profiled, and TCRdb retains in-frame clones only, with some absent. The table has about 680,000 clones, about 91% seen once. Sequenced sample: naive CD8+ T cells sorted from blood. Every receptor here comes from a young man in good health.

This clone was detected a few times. The CDR3 spells CASSETGGLQAYEQYF. CDR3 in DNA: TGCGCCAGCAGTGAGACAGGGGGCCTTCAGGCCTACGAGCAGTACTTC. V is TRBV10-2 and J is TRBJ2-7; TRBD1 aligns across 9 bases. Germline CDR1 reads WSHSY; CDR2 reads SAAADI. V trimming: 2 bases; J trimming: 2 bases; junction bases outside the gene matches: 7. The CDR3 runs 16 residues.

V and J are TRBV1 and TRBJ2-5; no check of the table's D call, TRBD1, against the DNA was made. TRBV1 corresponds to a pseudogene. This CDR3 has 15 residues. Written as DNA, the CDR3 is TGCACCAGCAGTGAGAGGACAGGGGGCGAGGACCTACAGTACTTC. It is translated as CTSSERTGGEDLQYF.

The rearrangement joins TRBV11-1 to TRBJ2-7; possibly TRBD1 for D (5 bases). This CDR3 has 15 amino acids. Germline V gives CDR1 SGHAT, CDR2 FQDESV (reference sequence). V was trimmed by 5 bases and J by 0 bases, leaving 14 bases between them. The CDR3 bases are TGTGCCAGCAGCCAAGGGTGGGGCAGCTCCTACGAGCAGTACTTC. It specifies CASSQGWGSSYEQYF.

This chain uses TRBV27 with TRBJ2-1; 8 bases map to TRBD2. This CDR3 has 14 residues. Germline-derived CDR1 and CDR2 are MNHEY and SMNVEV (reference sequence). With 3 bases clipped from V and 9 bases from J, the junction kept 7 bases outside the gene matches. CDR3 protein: CASSLLAGIVEQFF. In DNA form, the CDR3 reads TGTGCCAGCAGTTTGTTAGCGGGAATTGTTGAGCAGTTCTTC.

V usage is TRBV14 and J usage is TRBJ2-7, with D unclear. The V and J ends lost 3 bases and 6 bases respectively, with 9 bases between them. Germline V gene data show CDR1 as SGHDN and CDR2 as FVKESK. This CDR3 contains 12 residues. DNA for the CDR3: TGTGCCAGCAGCCATGACGGGCTCGAGCAGTACTTC. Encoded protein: CASSHDGLEQYF.

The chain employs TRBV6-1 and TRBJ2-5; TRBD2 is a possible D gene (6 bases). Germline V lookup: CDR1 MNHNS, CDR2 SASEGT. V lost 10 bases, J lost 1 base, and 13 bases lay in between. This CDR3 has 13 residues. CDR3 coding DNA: TGTGCCACCCCGGGACTGAGCCAAGAGACCCAGTACTTC. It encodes CATPGLSQETQYF.

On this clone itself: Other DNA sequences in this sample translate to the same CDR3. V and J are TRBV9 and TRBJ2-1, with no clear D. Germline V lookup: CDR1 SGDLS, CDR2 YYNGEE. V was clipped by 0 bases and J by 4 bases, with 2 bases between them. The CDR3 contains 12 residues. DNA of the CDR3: TGTGCCAGCAGCGTAGGGTACAATGAGCAGTTCTTC. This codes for CASSVGYNEQFF.

The CDR3 bases are TGTGCCAGCAGCTTGGGGAAACATTACGAGCAGTACTTC. This codes for CASSLGKHYEQYF. This chain connects TRBV7-2 to TRBJ2-7; no firm D call. Trimming removed 3 bases at V and 4 bases at J, with 10 bases between. The CDR3 runs 13 residues. CDR1 is SGHTA and CDR2 is FQGNSA in the germline V gene.

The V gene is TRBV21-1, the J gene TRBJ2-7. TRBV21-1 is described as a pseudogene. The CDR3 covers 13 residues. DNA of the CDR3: TGTGCCAGCATCAGAGACGACTCCTACGAGCAGTACTTC. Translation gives CASIRDDSYEQYF.

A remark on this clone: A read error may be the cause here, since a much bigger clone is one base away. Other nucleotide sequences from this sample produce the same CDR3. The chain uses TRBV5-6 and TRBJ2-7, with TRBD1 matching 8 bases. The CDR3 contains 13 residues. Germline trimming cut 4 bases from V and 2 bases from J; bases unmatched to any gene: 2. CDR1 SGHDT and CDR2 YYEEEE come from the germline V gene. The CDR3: CASSPGGPYEQYF. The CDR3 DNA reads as TGTGCCAGCAGCCCAGGGGGCCCCTACGAGCAGTACTTC.

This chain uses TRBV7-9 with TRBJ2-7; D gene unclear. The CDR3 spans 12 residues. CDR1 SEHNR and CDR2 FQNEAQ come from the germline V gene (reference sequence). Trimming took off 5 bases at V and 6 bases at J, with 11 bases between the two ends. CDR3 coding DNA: TGTGCCAGCAGCCCCCCATGGAGCGAGCAGTACTTC. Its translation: CASSPPWSEQYF.

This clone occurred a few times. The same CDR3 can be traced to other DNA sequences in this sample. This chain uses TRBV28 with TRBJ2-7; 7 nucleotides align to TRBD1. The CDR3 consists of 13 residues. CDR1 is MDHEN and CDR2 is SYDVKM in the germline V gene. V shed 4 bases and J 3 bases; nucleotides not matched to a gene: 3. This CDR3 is CASSSGTDYEQYF. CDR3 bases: TGTGCCAGCAGTTCTGGGACAGACTACGAGCAGTACTTC.

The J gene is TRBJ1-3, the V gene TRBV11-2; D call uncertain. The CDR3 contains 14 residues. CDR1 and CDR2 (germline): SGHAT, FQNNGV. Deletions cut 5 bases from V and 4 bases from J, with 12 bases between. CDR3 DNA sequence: TGTGCCAGCAGCCCCTTCTCCTCCGGAAACACCATATATTTT. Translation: CASSPFSSGNTIYF.

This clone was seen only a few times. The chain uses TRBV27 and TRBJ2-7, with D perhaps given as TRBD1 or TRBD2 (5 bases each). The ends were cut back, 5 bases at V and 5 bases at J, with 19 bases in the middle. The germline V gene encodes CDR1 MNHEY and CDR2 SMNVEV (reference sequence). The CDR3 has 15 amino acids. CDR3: CASSPAYGTLHEQYF. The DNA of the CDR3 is TGTGCCAGCAGTCCCGCTTACGGGACCCTCCACGAGCAGTACTTC.

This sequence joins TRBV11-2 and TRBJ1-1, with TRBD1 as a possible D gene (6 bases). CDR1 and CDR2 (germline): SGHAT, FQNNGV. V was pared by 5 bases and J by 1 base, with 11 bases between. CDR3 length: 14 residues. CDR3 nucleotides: TGTGCCAGCAGCGTCGTAGGGGGGAACACTGAAGCTTTCTTT. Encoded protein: CASSVVGGNTEAFF.

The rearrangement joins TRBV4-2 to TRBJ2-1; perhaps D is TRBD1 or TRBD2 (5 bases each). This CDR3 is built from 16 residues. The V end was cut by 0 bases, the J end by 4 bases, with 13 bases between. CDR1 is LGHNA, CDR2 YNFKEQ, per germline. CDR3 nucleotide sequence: TGTGCCAGCAGCCAAGATCAGGGACCCGTATACAATGAGCAGTTCTTC. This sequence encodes CASSQDQGPVYNEQFF.

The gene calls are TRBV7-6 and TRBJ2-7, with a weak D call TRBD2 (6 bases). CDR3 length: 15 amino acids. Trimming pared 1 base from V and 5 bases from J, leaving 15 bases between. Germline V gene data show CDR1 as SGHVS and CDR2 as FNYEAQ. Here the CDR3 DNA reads TGTGCCAGCAGCTTAGGAGCGGGTGCTACGAACGAGCAGTACTTC. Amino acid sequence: CASSLGAGATNEQYF. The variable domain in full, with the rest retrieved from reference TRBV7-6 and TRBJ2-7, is GAGVSQSPRYKVTKRGQDVALRCDPISGHVSLYWYRQALGQGPEFLTYFNYEAQQDKSGLPNDRFSAERPEGSISTLTIQRTEQRDSAMYRCASSLGAGATNEQYFGPGTRLTVT.

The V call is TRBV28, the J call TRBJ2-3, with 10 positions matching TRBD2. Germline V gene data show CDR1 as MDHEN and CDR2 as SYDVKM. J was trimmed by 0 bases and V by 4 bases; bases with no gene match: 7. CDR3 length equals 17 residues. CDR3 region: CASSWETSGRSTDTQYF. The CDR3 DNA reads TGTGCCAGCAGTTGGGAGACTAGCGGGCGGAGCACAGATACGCAGTATTTT.

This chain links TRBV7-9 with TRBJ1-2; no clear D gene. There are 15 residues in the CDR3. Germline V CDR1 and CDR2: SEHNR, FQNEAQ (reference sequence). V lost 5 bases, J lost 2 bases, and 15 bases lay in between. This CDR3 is CASSLIDPGNYGYTF. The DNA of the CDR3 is TGTGCCAGCAGCCTTATAGACCCCGGCAACTATGGCTACACCTTC.

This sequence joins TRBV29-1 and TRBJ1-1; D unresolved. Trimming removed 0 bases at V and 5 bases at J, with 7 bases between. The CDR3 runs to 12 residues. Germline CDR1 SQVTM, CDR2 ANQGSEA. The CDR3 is CSVEDVSTEAFF. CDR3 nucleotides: TGCAGCGTTGAAGATGTATCAACTGAAGCTTTCTTT.

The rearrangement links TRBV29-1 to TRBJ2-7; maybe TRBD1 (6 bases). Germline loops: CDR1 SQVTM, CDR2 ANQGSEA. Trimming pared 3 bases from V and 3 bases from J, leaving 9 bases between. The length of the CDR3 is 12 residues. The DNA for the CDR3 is TGCAGCGTTGATGTGGACAGCTACGAGCAGTACTTC. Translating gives CSVDVDSYEQYF.

The CDR3 coding sequence is TGTGCCAGCAGTTCCGGGACAGGGGGCTTGAAGAAGCAGTTCTTC. Its protein is CASSSGTGGLKKQFF. The chain uses TRBV27 and TRBJ2-1; 12 bases align to TRBD1. Germline V CDR1 and CDR2: MNHEY, SMNVEV (reference sequence). The CDR3 has 15 residues. The junction had 9 bases not matched to a gene; V was cut back by 4 bases and J by 11 bases.

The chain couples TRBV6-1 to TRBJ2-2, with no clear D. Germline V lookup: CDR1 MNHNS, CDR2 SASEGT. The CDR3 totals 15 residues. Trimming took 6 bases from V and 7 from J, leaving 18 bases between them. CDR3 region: CASRGLVEWHGELFF. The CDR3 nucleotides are TGTGCCAGCAGAGGCCTAGTCGAGTGGCACGGGGAGCTGTTTTTT.

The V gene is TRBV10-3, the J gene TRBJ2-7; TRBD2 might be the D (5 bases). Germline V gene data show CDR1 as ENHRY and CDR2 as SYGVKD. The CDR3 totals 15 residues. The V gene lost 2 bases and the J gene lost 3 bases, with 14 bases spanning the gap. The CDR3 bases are TGTGCCATCAGTGAGACGGAGCTGCGGGTCTACGAGCAGTACTTC. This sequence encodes CAISETELRVYEQYF.

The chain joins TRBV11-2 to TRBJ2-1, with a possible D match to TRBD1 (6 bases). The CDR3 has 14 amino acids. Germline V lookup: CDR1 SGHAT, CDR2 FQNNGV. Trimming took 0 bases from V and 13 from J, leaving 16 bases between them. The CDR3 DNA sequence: TGTGCCAGCAGCTTAGATAATGGGGGCCGATTCCAGTTCTTC. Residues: CASSLDNGGRFQFF.

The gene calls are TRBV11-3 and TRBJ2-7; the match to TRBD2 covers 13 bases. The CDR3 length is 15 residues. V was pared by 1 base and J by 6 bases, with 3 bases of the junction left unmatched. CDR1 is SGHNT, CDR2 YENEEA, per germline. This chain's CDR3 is CASSLATSGRSEQYF. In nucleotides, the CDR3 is TGTGCCAGCAGCTTAGCGACTAGCGGGAGGTCCGAGCAGTACTTC.

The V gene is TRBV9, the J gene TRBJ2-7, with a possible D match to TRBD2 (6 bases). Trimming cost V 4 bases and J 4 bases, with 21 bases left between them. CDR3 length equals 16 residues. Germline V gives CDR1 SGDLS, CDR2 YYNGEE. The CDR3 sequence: CASSPLTGGPFYEQYF. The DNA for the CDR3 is TGTGCCAGCAGCCCCCTTACAGGAGGGCCCTTTTACGAGCAGTACTTC.